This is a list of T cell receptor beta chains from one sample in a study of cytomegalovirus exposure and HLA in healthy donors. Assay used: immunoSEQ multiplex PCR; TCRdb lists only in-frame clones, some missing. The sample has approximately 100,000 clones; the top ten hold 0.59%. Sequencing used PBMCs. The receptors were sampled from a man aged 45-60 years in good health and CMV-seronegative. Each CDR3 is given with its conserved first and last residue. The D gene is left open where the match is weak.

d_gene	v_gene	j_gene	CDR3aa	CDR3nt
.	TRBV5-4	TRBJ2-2	CASSWDGGRNTGELFF	TGTGCCAGCAGCTGGGACGGGGGGCGCAACACCGGGGAGCTGTTTTTT
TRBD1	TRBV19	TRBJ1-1	CASTLGDRGVTEAFF	TGTGCCAGTACCCTGGGGGACAGGGGCGTGACTGAAGCTTTCTTT
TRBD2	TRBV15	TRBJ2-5	CATSRDLAGGQETQYF	TGTGCCACCAGCAGAGATTTAGCGGGAGGTCAAGAGACCCAGTACTTC
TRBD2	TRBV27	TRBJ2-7	CASSPRTSGIYEQYF	TGTGCCAGCAGTCCCCGGACTAGCGGGATCTACGAGCAGTACTTC
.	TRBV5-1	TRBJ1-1	CASSPGGTINMNTEAFF	TGCGCCAGCAGCCCGGGGGGGACTATCAACATGAACACTGAAGCTTTCTTT
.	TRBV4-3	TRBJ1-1	CASSQDPLSGVTEAFF	TGCGCCAGCAGCCAAGACCCGCTCTCAGGGGTAACTGAAGCTTTCTTT
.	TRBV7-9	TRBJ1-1	CASSLGAGLNTEAFF	TGTGCCAGCAGCTTAGGGGCAGGGCTGAACACTGAAGCTTTCTTT
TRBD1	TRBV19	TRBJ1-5	CASRPTGEGQPQHF	TGTGCCAGTAGGCCGACAGGGGAGGGTCAGCCCCAGCATTTT
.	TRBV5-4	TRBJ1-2	CASSFTDGYTF	TGTGCCAGCAGCTTTACTGATGGCTACACCTTC
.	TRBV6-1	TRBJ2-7	CASSEAGRTYEQYF	TGTGCCAGCAGTGAAGCCGGCAGGACCTACGAGCAGTACTTC
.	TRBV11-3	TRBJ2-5	CASSLRQGQETQYF	TGTGCCAGCAGCTTACGACAAGGCCAAGAGACCCAGTACTTC
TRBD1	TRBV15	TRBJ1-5	CATKTGGQSNQPQHF	TGTGCCACCAAGACAGGGGGACAGAGCAATCAGCCCCAGCATTTT
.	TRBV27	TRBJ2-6	CASSPLRGSSGANVLTF	TGTGCCAGCAGCCCCTTAAGGGGCAGCTCTGGGGCCAACGTCCTGACTTTC
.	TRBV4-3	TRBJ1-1	CASSQASRRDSNTEAFF	TGCGCCAGCAGCCAAGCTTCCCGCAGGGATTCGAACACTGAAGCTTTCTTT
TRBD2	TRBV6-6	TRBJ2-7	CASTKNSGGARYEQYF	TGTGCCAGCACCAAAAATAGCGGGGGGGCCCGGTACGAGCAGTACTTC
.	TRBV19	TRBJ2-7	CASSSNGLRQPYEQYF	TGTGCCAGTAGTAGCAATGGACTGCGTCAACCCTACGAGCAGTACTTC
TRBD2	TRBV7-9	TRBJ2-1	CASSSSGTSAYNEQFF	TGTGCCAGCAGCAGCTCCGGGACTAGCGCCTACAATGAGCAGTTCTTC
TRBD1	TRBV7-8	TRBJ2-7	CASSTGTGSYEQYF	TGTGCCAGCAGCACCGGGACAGGGAGCTACGAGCAGTACTTC
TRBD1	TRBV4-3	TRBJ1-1	CASSQVYRGTEAFF	TGCGCCAGCAGCCAAGTTTACAGGGGGACTGAAGCTTTCTTT
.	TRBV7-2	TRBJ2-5	CASSPLWAGETQYF	TGTGCCAGCAGCCCCTTGTGGGCAGGGGAGACCCAGTACTTC
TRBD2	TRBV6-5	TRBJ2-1	CASRPGLAVRSQFF	TGTGCCAGCAGACCGGGACTAGCGGTCCGTAGCCAGTTCTTC
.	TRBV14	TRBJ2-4	CASSQESRAGATAKNIQYF	TGTGCCAGCAGCCAAGAAAGTCGCGCTGGGGCGACGGCCAAAAACATTCAGTACTTC
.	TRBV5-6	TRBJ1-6	CASSFVVGGTHSPLHF	TGTGCCAGCAGCTTTGTAGTAGGAGGGACCCATTCACCCCTCCACTTT
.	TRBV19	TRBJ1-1	CASSMWGETEAFF	TGTGCCAGTAGTATGTGGGGGGAAACTGAAGCTTTCTTT
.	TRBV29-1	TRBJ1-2	CSGPPIALVNGYTF	TGCAGCGGCCCCCCGATCGCACTAGTCAATGGCTACACCTTC
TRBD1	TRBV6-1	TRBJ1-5	CASTEGTGTAYSNQPQHF	TGTGCCAGCACTGAGGGGACAGGGACTGCTTATAGCAATCAGCCCCAGCATTTT
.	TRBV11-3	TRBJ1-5	CASSLEPGDDQPQHF	TGTGCCAGCAGCTTAGAGCCAGGGGACGATCAGCCCCAGCATTTT
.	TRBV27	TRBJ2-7	CASSFRRNYEQYF	TGTGCCAGCAGTTTTCGCAGAAACTACGAGCAGTACTTC
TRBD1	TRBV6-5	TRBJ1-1	CASSPEGAPLTEAFF	TGTGCCAGCTCTCCCGAGGGGGCACCTTTAACTGAAGCTTTCTTT